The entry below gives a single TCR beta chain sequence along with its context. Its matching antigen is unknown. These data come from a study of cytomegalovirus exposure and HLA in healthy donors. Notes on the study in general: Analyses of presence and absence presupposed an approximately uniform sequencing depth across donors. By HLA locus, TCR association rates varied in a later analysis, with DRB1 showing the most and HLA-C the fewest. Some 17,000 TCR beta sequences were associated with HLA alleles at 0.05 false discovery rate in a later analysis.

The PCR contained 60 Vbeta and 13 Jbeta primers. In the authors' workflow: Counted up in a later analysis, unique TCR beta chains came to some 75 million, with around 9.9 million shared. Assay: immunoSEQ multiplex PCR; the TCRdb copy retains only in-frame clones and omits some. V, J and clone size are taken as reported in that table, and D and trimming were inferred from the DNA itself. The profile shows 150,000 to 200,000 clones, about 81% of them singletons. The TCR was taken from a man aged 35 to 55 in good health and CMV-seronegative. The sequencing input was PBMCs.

CDR3 nucleotide sequence: TGTGCCAGCAGCCAAGGAGGGAATCAGCCCCAGCATTTT. Its protein product is CASSQGGNQPQHF. The chain joins TRBV4-2 to TRBJ1-5; no definite D call. The CDR3 extends over 13 amino acids. Germline CDR1 LGHNA, CDR2 YNFKEQ. V dropped 1 base and J dropped 4 bases, with 5 bases sitting between them.